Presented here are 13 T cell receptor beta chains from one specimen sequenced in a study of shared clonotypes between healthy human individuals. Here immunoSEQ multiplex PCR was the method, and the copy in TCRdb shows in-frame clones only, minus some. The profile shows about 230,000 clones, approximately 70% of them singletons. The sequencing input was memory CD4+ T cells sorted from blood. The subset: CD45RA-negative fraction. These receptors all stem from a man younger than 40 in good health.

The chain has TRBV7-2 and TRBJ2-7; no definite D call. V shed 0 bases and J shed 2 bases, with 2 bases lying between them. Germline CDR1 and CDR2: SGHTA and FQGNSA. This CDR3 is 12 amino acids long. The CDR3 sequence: CASSLAAYEQYF. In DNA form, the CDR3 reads TGTGCCAGCAGCTTAGCCGCCTACGAGCAGTACTTC.

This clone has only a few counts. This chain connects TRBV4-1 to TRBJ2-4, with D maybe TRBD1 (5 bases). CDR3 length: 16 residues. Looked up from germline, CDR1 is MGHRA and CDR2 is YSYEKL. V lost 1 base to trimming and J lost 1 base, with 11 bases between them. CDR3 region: CASSQGTLEAKNIQYF. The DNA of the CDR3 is TGCGCCAGCAGCCAAGGGACATTGGAGGCCAAAAACATTCAGTACTTC.

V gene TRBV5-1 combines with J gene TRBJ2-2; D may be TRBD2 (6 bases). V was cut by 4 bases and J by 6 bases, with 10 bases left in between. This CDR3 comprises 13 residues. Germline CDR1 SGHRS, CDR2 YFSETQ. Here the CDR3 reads CASSEREAGELFF. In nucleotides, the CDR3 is TGCGCCAGCAGCGAAAGGGAGGCCGGGGAGCTGTTTTTT.

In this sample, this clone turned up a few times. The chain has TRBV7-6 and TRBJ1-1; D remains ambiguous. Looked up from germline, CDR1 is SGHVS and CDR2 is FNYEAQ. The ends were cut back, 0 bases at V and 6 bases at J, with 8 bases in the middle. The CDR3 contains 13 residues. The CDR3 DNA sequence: TGTGCCAGCAGCTTAGCGGTGTTGGCTGAAGCTTTCTTT. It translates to CASSLAVLAEAFF.

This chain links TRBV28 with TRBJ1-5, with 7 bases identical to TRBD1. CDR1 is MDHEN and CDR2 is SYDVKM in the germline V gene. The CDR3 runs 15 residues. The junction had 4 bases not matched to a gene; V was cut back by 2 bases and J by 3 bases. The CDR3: CASSLPGQVNQPQHF. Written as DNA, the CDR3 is TGTGCCAGCAGTTTACCCGGACAGGTCAATCAGCCCCAGCATTTT.

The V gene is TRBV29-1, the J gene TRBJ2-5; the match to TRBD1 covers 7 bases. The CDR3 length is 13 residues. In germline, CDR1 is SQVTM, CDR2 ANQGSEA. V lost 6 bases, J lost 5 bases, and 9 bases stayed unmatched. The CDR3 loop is CSVEHRGRETQYF. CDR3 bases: TGCAGCGTGGAACACAGGGGACGGGAGACCCAGTACTTC.

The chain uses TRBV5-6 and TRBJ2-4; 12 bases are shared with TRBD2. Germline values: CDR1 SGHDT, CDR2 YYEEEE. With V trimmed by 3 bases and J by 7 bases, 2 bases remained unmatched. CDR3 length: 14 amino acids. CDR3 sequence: CASSSLAGGNIQYF. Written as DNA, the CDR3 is TGTGCCAGCAGCTCCCTAGCGGGGGGGAACATTCAGTACTTC.

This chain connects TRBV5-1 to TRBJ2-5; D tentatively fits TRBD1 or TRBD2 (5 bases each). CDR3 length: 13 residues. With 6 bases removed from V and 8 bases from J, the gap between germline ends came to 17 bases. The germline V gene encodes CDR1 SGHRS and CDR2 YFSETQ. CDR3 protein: CASTPAGAITQYF. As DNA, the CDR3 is TGCGCCAGCACCCCGGCCGGGGCTATCACCCAGTACTTC. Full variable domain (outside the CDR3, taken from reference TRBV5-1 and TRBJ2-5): KAGVTQTPRYLIKTRGQQVTLSCSPISGHRSVSWYQQTPGQGLQFLFEYFSETQRNKGNFPGRFSGRQFSNSRSEMNVSTLELGDSALYLCASTPAGAITQYFGPGTRLLVL.

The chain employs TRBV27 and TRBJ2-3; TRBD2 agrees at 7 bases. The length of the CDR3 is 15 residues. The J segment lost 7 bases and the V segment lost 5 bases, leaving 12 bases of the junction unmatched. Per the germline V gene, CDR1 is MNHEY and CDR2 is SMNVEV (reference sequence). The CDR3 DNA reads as TGTGCCAGCAGTCCCGCCGCTAGCGGAATATATACGCAGTATTTT. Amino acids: CASSPAASGIYTQYF.

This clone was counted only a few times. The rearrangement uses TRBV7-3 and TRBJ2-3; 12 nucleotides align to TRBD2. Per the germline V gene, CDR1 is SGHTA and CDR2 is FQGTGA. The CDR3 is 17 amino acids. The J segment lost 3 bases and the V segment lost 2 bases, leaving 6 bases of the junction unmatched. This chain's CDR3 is CASSLRTSGKWTDTQYF. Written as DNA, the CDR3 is TGTGCCAGCAGCTTACGGACTAGCGGGAAGTGGACAGATACGCAGTATTTT.

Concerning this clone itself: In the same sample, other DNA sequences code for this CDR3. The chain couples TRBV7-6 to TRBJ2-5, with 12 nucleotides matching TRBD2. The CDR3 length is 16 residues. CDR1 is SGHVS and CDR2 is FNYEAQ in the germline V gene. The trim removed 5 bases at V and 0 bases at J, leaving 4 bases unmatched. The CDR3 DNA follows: TGTGCCAGCAGCCCTAGACTAGCGGGAGACCAAGAGACCCAGTACTTC. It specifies CASSPRLAGDQETQYF. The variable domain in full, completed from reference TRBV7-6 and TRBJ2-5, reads GAGVSQSPRYKVTKRGQDVALRCDPISGHVSLYWYRQALGQGPEFLTYFNYEAQQDKSGLPNDRFSAERPEGSISTLTIQRTEQRDSAMYRCASSPRLAGDQETQYFGPGTRLLVL.

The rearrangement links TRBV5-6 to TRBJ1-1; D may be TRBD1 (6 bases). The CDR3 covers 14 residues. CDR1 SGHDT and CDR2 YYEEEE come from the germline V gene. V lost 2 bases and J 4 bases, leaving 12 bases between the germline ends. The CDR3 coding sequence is TGTGCCAGCAGCTTCGGAGGGGGGGCCACTGAAGCTTTCTTT. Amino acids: CASSFGGGATEAFF.

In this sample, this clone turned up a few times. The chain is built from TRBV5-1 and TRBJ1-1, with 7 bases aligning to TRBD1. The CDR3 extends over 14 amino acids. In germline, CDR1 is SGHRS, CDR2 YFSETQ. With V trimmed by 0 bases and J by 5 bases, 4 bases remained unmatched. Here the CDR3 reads CASSLEYRGTEAFF. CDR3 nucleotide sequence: TGCGCCAGCAGCTTGGAATACAGGGGAACTGAAGCTTTCTTT. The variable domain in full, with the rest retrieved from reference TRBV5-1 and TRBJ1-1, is KAGVTQTPRYLIKTRGQQVTLSCSPISGHRSVSWYQQTPGQGLQFLFEYFSETQRNKGNFPGRFSGRQFSNSRSEMNVSTLELGDSALYLCASSLEYRGTEAFFGQGTRLTVV.